These T cell receptor beta chains were read from a single sample in a study of early T cells in non-severe SARS-CoV-2 infection. TCRdb recomputed calls from the 5' RACE reads with MiXCR, one row per CDR3 protein. The table shows some 35,000 distinct CDR3 sequences, with around 6.5% occurring only once. This material consisted of whole blood, taken at baseline. Every receptor here comes from an adult who was a healthcare worker with PCR-confirmed SARS-CoV-2 infection or an uninfected control (not recorded which). Both conserved end residues are trimmed from each CDR3. Clone sizes are given selectively: once, few, many, or a class where the clone is expanded.

clone_size j_call v_call cdr3_aa
NA TRBJ1-1 TRBV3-1 ASSRIGGGDTEAF
few TRBJ1-1 TRBV6-1 ATRKDGLNTEAF
many TRBJ1-2 TRBV20-1 SARFPVDNYGYT
NA TRBJ1-2 TRBV30 AWSRTDKNYGYT
medium-sized TRBJ2-3 TRBV7-9 ASSLTNRADTQY
many TRBJ2-7 TRBV25-1 ASRGYRGPGQY
few TRBJ2-3 TRBV6-6 ASRPGGDTQY
few TRBJ2-7 TRBV6-1 ASSEAQDGYEQY
few TRBJ2-3 TRBV5-4 ASSFTGTSTDTQY
many TRBJ2-7 TRBV28 ASSLTSYEQY
NA TRBJ1-1 TRBV10-3 AIAGEKNTEAF
many TRBJ1-1 TRBV28 ASTVTGEAF
few TRBJ2-1 TRBV28 ASSLLWPGRNEQF
NA TRBJ2-7 TRBV2 ASTRRHPDFSSGRSYEQY
many TRBJ2-1 TRBV3-1 ASSSSGSYNEQF
many TRBJ1-1 TRBV5-1 ASSLGQEGAEAF
many TRBJ2-3 TRBV12-3/TRBV12-4 ASTWGGHTDTQY
many TRBJ2-1 TRBV4-3 ASSQERQAHEQF
many TRBJ2-3 TRBV11-2 ASSRQLWREVRTDTQY